The clone carrying this T cell receptor beta chain was detected ten times or more. Researchers tagged individual cDNA molecules with unique molecular identifiers. TCRdb independently ran MiXCR on the 5' RACE reads; one entry per CDR3 protein. The sample shows around 70,000 distinct CDR3 sequences, 10% to 15% of them seen only once. The sample belongs to a study of early T cells in non-severe SARS-CoV-2 infection. For the study at large: Bulk RNA from unsorted whole blood was sequenced; chains were unpaired.

Specimen: whole blood. This TCR came from an adult who was a healthcare worker with PCR-confirmed SARS-CoV-2 infection or an uninfected control (not recorded which).

The CDR3 loop reads CASVGLAGRTDTQYF. CDR3 DNA sequence: TGCGCCAGCGTGGGACTAGCGGGTCGCACAGATACGCAGTATTTT. This chain uses TRBV5-1 with TRBJ2-3; 12 positions match TRBD2. V lost 7 bases, J lost 1 base, and 4 bases stayed unmatched. The CDR3 consists of 15 residues. Germline V gives CDR1 SGHRS, CDR2 YFSETQ.